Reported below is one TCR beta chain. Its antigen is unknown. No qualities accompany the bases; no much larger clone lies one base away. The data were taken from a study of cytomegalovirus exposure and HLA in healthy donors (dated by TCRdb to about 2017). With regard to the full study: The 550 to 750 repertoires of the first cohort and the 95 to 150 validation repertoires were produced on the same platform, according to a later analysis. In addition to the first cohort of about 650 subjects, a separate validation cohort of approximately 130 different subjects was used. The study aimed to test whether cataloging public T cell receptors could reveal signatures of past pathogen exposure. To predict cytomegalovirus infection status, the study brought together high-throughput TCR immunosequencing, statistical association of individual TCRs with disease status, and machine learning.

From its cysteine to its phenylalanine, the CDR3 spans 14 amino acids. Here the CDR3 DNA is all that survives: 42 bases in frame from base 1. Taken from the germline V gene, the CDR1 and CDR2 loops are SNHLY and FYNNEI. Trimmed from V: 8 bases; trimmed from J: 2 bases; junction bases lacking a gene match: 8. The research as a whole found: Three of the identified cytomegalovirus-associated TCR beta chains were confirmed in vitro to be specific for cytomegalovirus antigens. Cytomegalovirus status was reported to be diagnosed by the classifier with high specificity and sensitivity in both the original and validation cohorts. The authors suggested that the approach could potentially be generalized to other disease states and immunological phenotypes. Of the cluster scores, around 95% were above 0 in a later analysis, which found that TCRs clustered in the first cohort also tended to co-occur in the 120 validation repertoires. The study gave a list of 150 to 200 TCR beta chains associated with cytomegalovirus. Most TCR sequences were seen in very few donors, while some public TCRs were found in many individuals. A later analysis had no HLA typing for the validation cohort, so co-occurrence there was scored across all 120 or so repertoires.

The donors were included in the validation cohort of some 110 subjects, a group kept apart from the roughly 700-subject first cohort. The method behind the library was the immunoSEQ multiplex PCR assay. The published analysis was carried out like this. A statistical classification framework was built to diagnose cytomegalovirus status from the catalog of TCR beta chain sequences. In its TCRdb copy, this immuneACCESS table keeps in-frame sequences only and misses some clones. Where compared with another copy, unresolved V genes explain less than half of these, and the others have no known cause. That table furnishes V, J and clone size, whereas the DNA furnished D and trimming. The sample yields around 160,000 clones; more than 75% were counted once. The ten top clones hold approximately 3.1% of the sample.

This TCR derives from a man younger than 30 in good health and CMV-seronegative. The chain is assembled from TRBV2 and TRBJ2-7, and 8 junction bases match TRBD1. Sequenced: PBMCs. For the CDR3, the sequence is CASERRGPPYEQYF. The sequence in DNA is TGTGCCAGCGAGCGCAGGGGGCCCCCCTACGAGCAGTACTTC.